Following are 19 T cell receptor beta chains from one sample sequenced in a study of identifying expanded T cells in peripheral blood. This table comes from immunoSEQ multiplex PCR, and its TCRdb copy is limited to in-frame clones, with some not included. The repertoire holds 80,000 to 90,000 clones, around 85% seen once, with 5.6% in the top ten. Sequencing input: blood. These receptors were collected from a person aged 18 to 70 in good health.

This clone was observed a handful of times. This chain joins TRBV19 and TRBJ1-5, with a possible D match to TRBD1 (5 bases). Germline CDR1 and CDR2: LNHDA and SQIVND (reference sequence). The CDR3 loop spans 15 amino acids. The V end was cut by 3 bases, the J end by 7 bases, with 16 bases between. DNA for the CDR3: TGTGCCAGTAGTATTCGGCAGGCCGCAGGGCAGCCCCAGCATTTT. It encodes CASSIRQAAGQPQHF.

This rearrangement joins TRBV5-6 to TRBJ2-5; weak D call: TRBD1 (5 bases). CDR3 length equals 16 residues. The V gene's germline CDR1 is SGHDT and CDR2 YYEEEE. V dropped 0 bases and J dropped 4 bases, with 16 bases sitting between them. This CDR3 reads CASSLAAAGSGETQYF. In DNA, the CDR3 is TGTGCCAGCAGCTTGGCCGCGGCAGGGTCAGGAGAGACCCAGTACTTC.

DNA for the CDR3: TGTGCCAGCACCAGACAGAACTATGGCTACACCTTC. Translation: CASTRQNYGYTF. This sequence joins TRBV2 and TRBJ1-2; weak D call: TRBD1 (5 bases). The CDR3 runs to 12 residues. The germline V gene encodes CDR1 SNHLY and CDR2 FYNNEI. V was clipped by 7 bases and J by 2 bases, with 8 bases between them.

The rearrangement joins TRBV5-6 to TRBJ1-5, with D hard to call. The CDR3 extends over 17 amino acids. Per germline, CDR1 SGHDT and CDR2 YYEEEE. Trimming took off 5 bases at V and 2 bases at J, with 20 bases between the two ends. The CDR3 sequence is CASSLDGGSRRNQPQHF. The CDR3 DNA is TGTGCCAGCAGTCTGGACGGCGGGAGTAGGCGCAATCAGCCCCAGCATTTT. The full variable domain, completed using reference TRBV5-6 and TRBJ1-5, is DAGVTQSPTHLIKTRGQQVTLRCSPKSGHDTVSWYQQALGQGPQFIFQYYEEEERQRGNFPDRFSGHQFPNYSSELNVNALLLGDSALYLCASSLDGGSRRNQPQHFGDGTRLSIL.

The chain couples TRBV30 to TRBJ2-1, with 11 nucleotides matching TRBD2. The V and J ends lost 3 bases and 7 bases, in that order; junction bases with no gene match: 8. This CDR3 is 15 amino acids long. CDR1 is GTSNPN and CDR2 is SVGIG in the germline V gene (reference sequence). This CDR3 reads CAWSPPSGGTNEQFF. CDR3 in DNA: TGTGCCTGGAGCCCTCCTAGCGGGGGGACTAATGAGCAGTTCTTC. The variable domain in full, completed from reference TRBV30 and TRBJ2-1, reads SQTIHQWPATLVQPVGSPLSLECTVEGTSNPNLYWYRQAAGRGLQLLFYSVGIGQISSEVPQNLSASRPQDRQFILSSKKLLLSDSGFYLCAWSPPSGGTNEQFFGPGTRLTVL.

This clone was detected only once. The V and J genes are TRBV27 and TRBJ1-2; 7 bases map to TRBD1. The germline gives CDR1 MNHEY, CDR2 SMNVEV (reference sequence). This CDR3 has 14 residues. With 5 bases clipped from V and 3 bases from J, the junction kept 6 bases outside the gene matches. This CDR3 reads CASSLPDRDYGYTF. The CDR3, as DNA: TGTGCCAGCAGTCTCCCAGACAGGGACTATGGCTACACCTTC.

The chain employs TRBV29-1 and TRBJ2-7; D might be TRBD2 (5 bases). Germline V gives CDR1 SQVTM, CDR2 ANQGSEA. Deletions cut 7 bases from V and 3 bases from J, with 10 bases between. The CDR3 has 11 amino acids. In DNA, the CDR3 is TGCAGCGCCAGCCGGGGCTACGAGCAGTACTTC. Amino acid sequence: CSASRGYEQYF.

The chain has TRBV10-2 and TRBJ2-1; weak D call: TRBD2 (6 bases). V was clipped by 9 bases and J by 7 bases, with 13 bases between them. This CDR3 has 12 amino acids. CDR1 and CDR2 (germline): WSHSY, SAAADI. The CDR3 DNA reads as TGCGCCAGTCTCGGGACTCCTAATGAGCAGTTCTTC. Translating gives CASLGTPNEQFF.

The chain uses TRBV7-2 and TRBJ2-1; D remains unclear. The germline gives CDR1 SGHTA, CDR2 FQGNSA. V shed 2 bases and J shed 0 bases, with 8 bases lying between them. This CDR3 contains 15 residues. This CDR3 reads CASSLQVSSYNEQFF. CDR3 sequence (DNA): TGTGCCAGCAGCTTACAGGTAAGCTCCTACAATGAGCAGTTCTTC. The whole variable domain, filled in from reference TRBV7-2 and TRBJ2-1, reads GAGVSQSPSNKVTEKGKDVELRCDPISGHTALYWYRQSLGQGLEFLIYFQGNSAPDKSGLPSDRFSAERTGGSVSTLTIQRTQQEDSAVYLCASSLQVSSYNEQFFGPGTRLTVL.

The genes are TRBV2 and TRBJ1-2; D possibly corresponds to TRBD1 (5 bases). CDR1 SNHLY and CDR2 FYNNEI come from the germline V gene. V was trimmed by 8 bases and J by 6 bases, leaving 16 bases between them. This CDR3 has 13 residues. The CDR3 region is CASGSQGSDGYTF. The CDR3, as DNA: TGTGCCAGCGGTTCGCAGGGATCAGATGGCTACACCTTC.

The chain joins TRBV2 to TRBJ2-1; perhaps TRBD1 as D (5 bases). In germline, CDR1 is SNHLY, CDR2 FYNNEI. Trimming pared 5 bases from V and 1 base from J, leaving 6 bases between. This CDR3 is 13 amino acids long. The CDR3 reads CASSTGSYNEQFF. Here the CDR3 DNA reads TGTGCCAGCAGTACAGGTTCCTACAATGAGCAGTTCTTC.

The V and J genes are TRBV2 and TRBJ2-3; D gene unclear. Trimming stripped 3 bases from V and 1 base from J, with 2 bases between. The germline V gene encodes CDR1 SNHLY and CDR2 FYNNEI. The CDR3 covers 12 residues. The CDR3 DNA reads TGTGCCAGCAGTGAGGGCACAGATACGCAGTATTTT. It yields the protein CASSEGTDTQYF. Full variable domain (missing parts from reference TRBV2 and TRBJ2-3): EPEVTQTPSHQVTQMGQEVILRCVPISNHLYFYWYRQILGQKVEFLVSFYNNEISEKSEIFDDQFSVERPDGSNFTLKIRSTKLEDSAMYFCASSEGTDTQYFGPGTRLTVL.

This clone has just one count. V is TRBV6-6 and J is TRBJ2-3; possibly TRBD2 for D (5 bases). The CDR3 extends over 14 amino acids. From germline, CDR1 is MNHNY and CDR2 SVGAGI (reference sequence). V gave up 4 bases and J gave up 1 base, with 9 bases separating them. CDR3 nucleotides: TGTGCCAGCAGTTCTATCGGGGGCACAGATACGCAGTATTTT. Amino acids: CASSSIGGTDTQYF.

In DNA form, the CDR3 reads TGTGCCAGCAGTGTCGAGGGAGGCACTCTATATGGCTACACCTTC. Encoded protein: CASSVEGGTLYGYTF. This chain connects TRBV2 to TRBJ1-2; no clear D gene. The CDR3 consists of 15 residues. Germline loops: CDR1 SNHLY, CDR2 FYNNEI. V was shortened by 4 bases and J by 5 bases, with 17 bases between the two germline ends.

This rearrangement joins TRBV9 to TRBJ1-2; maybe TRBD1 (6 bases). Per germline, CDR1 SGDLS and CDR2 YYNGEE. Trimming pared 1 base from V and 6 bases from J, leaving 13 bases between. The CDR3 runs 14 residues. The CDR3 loop is CASSVQGTVDGYTF. CDR3 DNA sequence: TGTGCCAGCAGCGTACAGGGGACGGTCGATGGCTACACCTTC.

The CDR3 region is CASSYPMGGNPQPQHF. CDR3 DNA: TGTGCCAGCAGTTACCCGATGGGGGGCAACCCGCAGCCCCAGCATTTT. The genes are TRBV6-6 and TRBJ1-5; the D gene is possibly TRBD1 (6 bases). The CDR3 covers 16 residues. V was shortened by 2 bases and J by 7 bases, with 18 bases between the two germline ends. The germline CDR1 and CDR2 sequences are MNHNY and SVGAGI (reference sequence).

The chain links TRBV11-2 to TRBJ1-1, with 7 bases identical to TRBD1. The CDR3 has 12 amino acids. The V segment lost 5 bases and the J segment 10 bases; nucleotides outside the gene matches: 7. Germline V lookup: CDR1 SGHAT, CDR2 FQNNGV. This CDR3 reads CASSQGVTLAFF. For the CDR3, the DNA is TGTGCCAGCAGCCAGGGGGTGACGTTAGCTTTCTTT.

This clone was recorded only once. The chain combines TRBV4-1 with TRBJ1-3; D gene ambiguous. Germline V CDR1 and CDR2: MGHRA, YSYEKL. V dropped 3 bases and J dropped 4 bases, with 16 bases sitting between them. The CDR3 totals 16 residues. The CDR3: CASSQPTAGNGNTIYF. In DNA, the CDR3 is TGCGCCAGCAGCCAGCCAACCGCCGGGAACGGAAACACCATATATTTT.

The chain joins TRBV5-1 to TRBJ2-5; D may be TRBD1 (6 bases). This CDR3 comprises 13 residues. CDR1 is SGHRS, CDR2 YFSETQ, per germline. V was clipped by 5 bases and J by 5 bases, with 13 bases between them. CDR3 in DNA: TGCGCCAGCAGAACAGGGAATAGGGAGACCCAGTACTTC. Its translation: CASRTGNRETQYF. The variable domain in full, completed from reference TRBV5-1 and TRBJ2-5, reads KAGVTQTPRYLIKTRGQQVTLSCSPISGHRSVSWYQQTPGQGLQFLFEYFSETQRNKGNFPGRFSGRQFSNSRSEMNVSTLELGDSALYLCASRTGNRETQYFGPGTRLLVL.